The 20 T cell receptor beta chains presented below share a single source sample, sequenced in a study of blood T cell repertoires in COVID-19. Here immunoSEQ multiplex PCR was the method, and the copy in TCRdb shows in-frame clones only, minus some. The sample includes 210,000 or so clones, 80% to 90% of them seen just once. Sequences were obtained from peripheral blood. The receptor set was obtained from a woman older than 75 with active or convalescent COVID-19.

J is TRBJ1-1 and V is TRBV19, with D unresolved. Germline CDR1 LNHDA, CDR2 SQIVND (reference sequence). This CDR3 spans 13 amino acids. V dropped 6 bases and J dropped 0 bases, with 8 bases sitting between them. Here the CDR3 reads CASSPHMNTEAFF. The CDR3 DNA reads TGTGCCAGTAGCCCACATATGAACACTGAAGCTTTCTTT.

This chain connects TRBV18 to TRBJ1-3; a weak D match, TRBD1 (5 bases). The V gene lost 2 bases and the J gene lost 4 bases, with 9 bases spanning the gap. Germline-derived CDR1 and CDR2 are KGHSH and LQKENI. The CDR3 is 14 residues long. The CDR3 nucleotides read TGTGCCAGCTCACCAGGGACTACAGGAAACACCATATATTTT. Amino acid sequence: CASSPGTTGNTIYF.

The chain links TRBV7-3 to TRBJ1-1; D is possibly TRBD1 (5 bases). The length of the CDR3 is 13 residues. V shed 4 bases and J shed 2 bases, with 8 bases lying between them. Germline V lookup: CDR1 SGHTA, CDR2 FQGTGA. DNA of the CDR3: TGTGCCAGCAGCTCTACAGGTAACACTGAAGCTTTCTTT. Translation: CASSSTGNTEAFF.

CDR3: CASSMATGTVQETQYF. DNA for the CDR3: TGTGCCAGTAGTATGGCGACCGGGACAGTCCAAGAGACCCAGTACTTC. This chain uses TRBV19 with TRBJ2-5, with 7 bases lining up with TRBD1. This CDR3 spans 16 amino acids. Germline CDR1 reads LNHDA; CDR2 reads SQIVND (reference sequence). The V and J ends lost 3 bases and 1 base, in that order; junction bases with no gene match: 8. Using reference TRBV19 and TRBJ2-5 for the parts outside the CDR3, the full variable domain is DGGITQSPKYLFRKEGQNVTLSCEQNLNHDAMYWYRQDPGQGLRLIYYSQIVNDFQKGDIAEGYSVSREKKESFPLTVTSAQKNPTAFYLCASSMATGTVQETQYFGPGTRLLVL.

This rearrangement joins TRBV12-3 or TRBV12-4 to TRBJ2-1, with 8 bases lining up with TRBD2. V gave up 8 bases and J gave up 6 bases; unmatched junction bases: 6. The CDR3 contains 13 residues. The CDR3 DNA follows: TGTGCCAGCGTTGGACTAGCTTCCAATGAGCAGTTCTTC. Translating it yields CASVGLASNEQFF.

This chain joins TRBV7-2 and TRBJ2-4; 10 bases agree with TRBD2. The germline CDR1 and CDR2 sequences are SGHTA and FQGNSA. With V trimmed by 0 bases and J by 0 bases, 5 bases remained unmatched. This CDR3 is built from 18 residues. The CDR3 nucleotides read TGTGCCAGCAGCTTAGCGCTTAGCGGGGGGTTAGCCAAAAACATTCAGTACTTC. Amino acid sequence: CASSLALSGGLAKNIQYF. The whole variable domain, remainder taken from reference TRBV7-2 and TRBJ2-4, is GAGVSQSPSNKVTEKGKDVELRCDPISGHTALYWYRQSLGQGLEFLIYFQGNSAPDKSGLPSDRFSAERTGGSVSTLTIQRTQQEDSAVYLCASSLALSGGLAKNIQYFGAGTRLSVL.

The CDR3 sequence is CASSIPRGSARSYNEQFF. CDR3 DNA: TGTGCCAGTAGTATACCCCGCGGGAGTGCGCGCTCCTACAATGAGCAGTTCTTC. This chain uses TRBV19 with TRBJ2-1, with 7 nucleotides matching TRBD2. The CDR3 length is 18 residues. Trimming removed 2 bases from V and 0 bases from J; junction bases left unmatched: 10. Germline loops: CDR1 LNHDA, CDR2 SQIVND (reference sequence).

The rearrangement uses TRBV20-1 and TRBJ1-2; 9 nucleotides match TRBD1. This CDR3 contains 15 residues. CDR1 and CDR2 (germline): DFQATT, SNEGSKA (reference sequence). The junction had 11 bases not matched to a gene; V was cut back by 3 bases and J by 6 bases. In DNA, the CDR3 is TGCAGTGCTAGTTTAAGGGACAGGGAGAATGATGGCTACACCTTC. It yields the protein CSASLRDRENDGYTF.

The chain is built from TRBV18 and TRBJ2-7, with 14 bases fitting TRBD2. The V segment lost 2 bases and the J segment 6 bases; nucleotides outside the gene matches: 6. Per germline, CDR1 KGHSH and CDR2 LQKENI. The CDR3 runs to 16 residues. CDR3 sequence: CASSPEGTSGRIEQYF. CDR3 sequence (DNA): TGTGCCAGCTCACCAGAGGGGACTAGCGGGAGAATCGAGCAGTACTTC.

The chain recombines TRBV9 with TRBJ2-2, with 7 bases identical to TRBD1. The V gene's germline CDR1 is SGDLS and CDR2 YYNGEE. This CDR3 is built from 15 residues. The V gene end was trimmed by 4 bases and the J gene end by 0 bases; junction bases not matched to a gene: 3. The CDR3 spells CASSSRGPNTGELFF. In nucleotides, the CDR3 is TGTGCCAGCAGCTCTAGGGGGCCGAACACCGGGGAGCTGTTTTTT. The entire variable domain, with the rest obtained from reference TRBV9 and TRBJ2-2, is as follows: DSGVTQTPKHLITATGQRVTLRCSPRSGDLSVYWYQQSLDQGLQFLIQYYNGEERAKGNILERFSAQQFPDLHSELNLSSLELGDSALYFCASSSRGPNTGELFFGEGSRLTVL.

The J gene is TRBJ2-7, the V gene TRBV18; D is possibly TRBD1 (6 bases). V lost 3 bases, J lost 4 bases, and 13 bases lay in between. The germline gives CDR1 KGHSH, CDR2 LQKENI. The CDR3 totals 14 residues. The CDR3 nucleotides are TGTGCCAGCTCACCTTTTGACAGGATTTACGAGCAGTACTTC. This gives the protein CASSPFDRIYEQYF.

The chain is built from TRBV7-2 and TRBJ2-5; 9 bases match TRBD1. J was trimmed by 6 bases and V by 4 bases; bases with no gene match: 6. CDR3 length: 14 amino acids. From germline, CDR1 is SGHTA and CDR2 FQGNSA. For the CDR3, the DNA is TGTGCCAGCAGCTGGGACAGGGTTGGGCAGACCCAGTACTTC. Its translation: CASSWDRVGQTQYF.

V gene TRBV5-1 combines with J gene TRBJ1-3; possibly TRBD1 for D (5 bases). The V end was cut by 0 bases, the J end by 1 base, with 8 bases between. Germline V CDR1 and CDR2: SGHRS, YFSETQ. The CDR3 sequence is 15 residues long. CDR3 sequence (DNA): TGCGCCAGCAGCTTGGTTTCAGGGTCTGGAAACACCATATATTTT. It specifies CASSLVSGSGNTIYF.

The gene calls are TRBV28 and TRBJ1-5; no firm D call. This CDR3 region has 11 residues. Germline CDR1 MDHEN, CDR2 SYDVKM. V lost 4 bases and J 13 bases, leaving 11 bases between the germline ends. The CDR3 loop is CASSSGIDQHF. CDR3 nucleotides: TGTGCCAGCAGTTCCGGGATCGATCAGCATTTT.

The chain uses TRBV7-2 and TRBJ1-3; no reliable D call. The CDR3 spans 16 residues. V lost 1 base and J 7 bases, leaving 17 bases between the germline ends. From germline, CDR1 is SGHTA and CDR2 FQGNSA. DNA of the CDR3: TGTGCCAGCAGCTTAGGAGGCGGAGGGCTAGCGAACACCATATATTTT. Residues: CASSLGGGGLANTIYF.

The chain uses TRBV5-4 and TRBJ2-5, with TRBD1 matching over 8 bases. CDR3 size: 14 residues. The germline V gene has CDR1 SGHNT and CDR2 YYREEE (reference sequence). V was clipped by 4 bases and J by 5 bases; unmatched bases: 7. The CDR3 reads CASSPDRVWETQYF. DNA of the CDR3: TGTGCCAGCAGCCCGGACAGGGTTTGGGAGACCCAGTACTTC. Full variable domain (remainder filled in from reference TRBV5-4 and TRBJ2-5): ETGVTQSPTHLIKTRGQQVTLRCSSQSGHNTVSWYQQALGQGPQFIFQYYREEENGRGNFPPRFSGLQFPNYSSELNVNALELDDSALYLCASSPDRVWETQYFGPGTRLLVL.

The rearrangement uses TRBV6-2 or TRBV6-3 and TRBJ2-7, with 8 bases lining up with TRBD2. Trimming took 2 bases from V and 3 from J; bases not matched to a gene: 6. CDR3 length: 15 amino acids. Germline V CDR1 and CDR2: MNHEY, SVGEGT. The DNA of the CDR3 is TGTGCCAGCAGTTACGGGCTAGCGGGCCTCTACGAGCAGTACTTC. Amino acids: CASSYGLAGLYEQYF.

The CDR3 DNA follows: TGTGCCATCAAAAGCTTCCCCGGACTAGCGGGGATGGGAGAGACCCAGTACTTC. Translating it yields CAIKSFPGLAGMGETQYF. The V and J genes are TRBV10-3 and TRBJ2-5; 12 bases agree with TRBD2. This CDR3 region has 18 residues. V gave up 7 bases and J gave up 4 bases; unmatched junction bases: 16. CDR1 and CDR2 from the germline V gene are ENHRY and SYGVKD.

The chain combines TRBV7-2 with TRBJ2-1; no clear D. Germline CDR1 SGHTA, CDR2 FQGNSA. V lost 0 bases and J lost 5, with 23 bases in between. The CDR3 loop spans 19 amino acids. CDR3 region: CASSLAGRSRTMTNNEQFF. CDR3 DNA sequence: TGTGCCAGCAGCTTAGCGGGCAGAAGCCGTACAATGACGAACAATGAGCAGTTCTTC.

The chain employs TRBV12-3 or TRBV12-4 and TRBJ1-1; D gene uncertain. Trimming removed 2 bases at V and 1 base at J, with 5 bases between. The CDR3 sequence is 13 residues long. CDR3 amino acids: CASSLYGNTEAFF. The CDR3 DNA is TGTGCCAGCAGTTTATACGGGAACACTGAAGCTTTCTTT.